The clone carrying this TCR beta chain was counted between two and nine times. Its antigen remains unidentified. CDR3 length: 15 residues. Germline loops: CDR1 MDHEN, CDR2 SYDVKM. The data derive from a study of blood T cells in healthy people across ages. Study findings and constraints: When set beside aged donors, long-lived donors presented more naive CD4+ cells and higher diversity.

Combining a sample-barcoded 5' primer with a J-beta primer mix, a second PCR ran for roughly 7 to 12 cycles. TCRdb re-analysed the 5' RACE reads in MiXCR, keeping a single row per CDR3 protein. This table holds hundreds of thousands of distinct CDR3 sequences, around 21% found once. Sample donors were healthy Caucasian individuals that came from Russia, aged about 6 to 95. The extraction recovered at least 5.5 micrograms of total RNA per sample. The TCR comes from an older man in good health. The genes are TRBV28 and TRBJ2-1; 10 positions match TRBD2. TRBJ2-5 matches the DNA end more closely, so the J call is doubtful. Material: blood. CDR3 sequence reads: CASNSAGGRRETQYF. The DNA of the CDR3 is TGTGCCAGCAACTCAGCGGGAGGGCGGCGAGAGACCCAGTACTTC.